This T cell receptor (beta chain) was obtained from a study of PD-1 blockade in classical Hodgkin lymphoma (dated by TCRdb to about 2020). Looking at the study overall: Nivolumab dosing was 3 mg/kg intravenously every 2 weeks, continuing until either disease progression or unacceptable toxicity. The study used CyTOF and TCR beta sequencing to define a peripheral blood immune signature of response to PD-1 blockade in classical Hodgkin lymphoma. Overall study results and their limits: Newly diagnosed patients were reported to have lower baseline TCR diversity than healthy donors, and relapsed/refractory patients were reported to have lower baseline TCR diversity still. A significant rise by C4D1 was seen in CD4+ but not CD8+ TCR diversity (p=0.0027 vs p=0.16), with the rise being most apparent in complete responders (p=0.02). Lower diversity was observed in patients in whom nivolumab was started less than 1 year after ASCT, and these patients were excluded from later analyses so that confounding by immune reconstitution would be avoided. The study was restricted to a single clinical trial cohort, and the causes of repertoire differences, possibly disease activity or prior therapy, were left undefined. Baseline diversity similar to that of newly diagnosed patients was observed in trial patients achieving complete response, whereas significantly lower diversity was observed in partial responders and progressors.

The Qiagen DNeasy kit was used to extract genomic DNA from unsorted PBMCs and from the negatively selected CD4+ and CD8+ fractions. TCR beta CDR3 regions were subjected to amplification by immunoSEQ multiplex PCR with primers that anneal to V and J segments. Amplification bias was minimized using a synthetic immune receptor repertoire, and residual bias was removed computationally after sequencing. Processing in the source paper ran as follows. Custom Python scripts were used to quantify repertoire diversity as the Shannon entropy index. Unsorted, CD4+ and CD8+ repertoires were examined separately, except in combined analyses, for which CD4+ and CD8+ sequences were merged in silico. A clone counted as expanded when the clone's frequency after treatment rose at least 2-fold relative to C1D1, and clones undetected at baseline were given a pseudocount of 0.5. Clones with 0 or 1 copy at C1D1 were classified as singleton clones, and clones with 2 or more copies were classified as non-singleton clones. Clones expanded in unsorted samples were annotated as CD4+, CD8+ or unknown by matching protein sequences in sorted samples from the same patient. Wilcoxon tests on paired samples were used to test diversity changes from C1D1 to C4D1. Entries here come from immuneACCESS through TCRdb and include only in-frame sequences with V and J called. Some clones fail to appear in such tables; in the studies checked, an unresolved V gene covers under half of the shortfall, and the cause of the remainder is unknown. That table furnishes V, J and clone size, whereas the DNA furnished D and trimming. Here the sample has roughly 100,000 clones; around 80% occur a single time. In total, the top ten clones hold 8% to 9.5% of the sample.

In the paper's terms, the time point label means: cycle 4 day 1 (C4D1), after around six weeks of nivolumab. All trial patients had relapsed after autologous stem cell transplantation, with cohorts A, B and C differing in prior brentuximab vedotin exposure. A total of around 59 patients with relapsed/refractory classical Hodgkin lymphoma made up the trial cohort, and each patient's best overall response was complete response, partial response or progressive disease. Trial patients were treated with single-agent nivolumab in the multi-cohort phase II CheckMate 205 trial. An independent review committee assessed best overall response by applying the 2007 International Working Group response criteria. Trial PBMCs were collected immediately before nivolumab initiation (C1D1) and during therapy at cycle 2 day 1 and cycle 4 day 1. Peripheral blood was collected in 8 mL Vacutainer Cell Preparation Tubes, from which PBMCs were isolated by centrifugation and then cryopreserved.

V is pared back by 3 bases and J by 6 bases, with 16 bases lying between the germline termini. Spanning cysteine to phenylalanine, the CDR3 consists of 14 amino acids. CDR3 DNA is the only sequence kept; it has 42 bases, read in frame from the first base. CDR1 and CDR2, per the germline V gene (reference sequence), are GTSNPN and SVGIG. Comments on this clone: Its specific antigen is unknown. Base qualities were left out, and no much larger clone turns up one base away.

This sequence originates from a human donor with classical Hodgkin lymphoma. The source material was peripheral blood mononuclear cells (PBMCs), sampled before the fourth cycle of nivolumab. Recombination joined TRBV30 with TRBJ2-3; no D gene call is confident. In nucleotide form, the sequence is TGTGCCTGGAGCCCCGACCTTCTGGGGGATACGCAGTATTTT. This yields the protein CAWSPDLLGDTQYF.